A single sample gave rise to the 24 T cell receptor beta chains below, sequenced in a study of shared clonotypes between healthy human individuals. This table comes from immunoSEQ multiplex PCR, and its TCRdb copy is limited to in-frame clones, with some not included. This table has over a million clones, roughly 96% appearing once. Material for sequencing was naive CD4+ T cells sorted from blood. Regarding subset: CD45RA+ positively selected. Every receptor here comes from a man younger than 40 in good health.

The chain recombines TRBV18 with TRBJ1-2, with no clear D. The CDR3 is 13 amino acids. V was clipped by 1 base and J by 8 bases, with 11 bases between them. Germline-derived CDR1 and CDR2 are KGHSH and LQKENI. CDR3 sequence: CASSPQGPLGYTF. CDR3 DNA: TGTGCCAGCTCACCACAGGGTCCTTTGGGCTACACCTTC.

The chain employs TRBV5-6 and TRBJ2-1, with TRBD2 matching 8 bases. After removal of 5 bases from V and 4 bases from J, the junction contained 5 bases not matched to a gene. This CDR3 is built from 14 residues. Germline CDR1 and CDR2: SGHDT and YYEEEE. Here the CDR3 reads CASSYGTRYNEQFF. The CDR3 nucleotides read TGTGCCAGCAGTTATGGGACTAGATACAATGAGCAGTTCTTC.

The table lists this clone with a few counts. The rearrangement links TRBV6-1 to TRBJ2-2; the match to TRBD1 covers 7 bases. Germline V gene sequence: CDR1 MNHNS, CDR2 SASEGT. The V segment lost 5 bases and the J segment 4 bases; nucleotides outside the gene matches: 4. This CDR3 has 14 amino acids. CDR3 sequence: CASSTRDSTGELFF. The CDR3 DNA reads TGTGCCAGCAGTACCAGGGACAGCACCGGGGAGCTGTTTTTT.

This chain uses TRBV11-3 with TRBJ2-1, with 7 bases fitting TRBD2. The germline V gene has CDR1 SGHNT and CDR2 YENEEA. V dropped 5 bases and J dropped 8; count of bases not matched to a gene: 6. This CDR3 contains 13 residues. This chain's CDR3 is CASSQGLGHEQFF. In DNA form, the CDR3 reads TGTGCCAGCAGCCAAGGACTAGGGCATGAGCAGTTCTTC.

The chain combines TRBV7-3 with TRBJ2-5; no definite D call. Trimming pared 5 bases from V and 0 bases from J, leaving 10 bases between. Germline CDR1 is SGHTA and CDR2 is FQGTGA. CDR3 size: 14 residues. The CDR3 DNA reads TGTGCCAGCAGCCATATGGGGTACCAAGAGACCCAGTACTTC. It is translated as CASSHMGYQETQYF.

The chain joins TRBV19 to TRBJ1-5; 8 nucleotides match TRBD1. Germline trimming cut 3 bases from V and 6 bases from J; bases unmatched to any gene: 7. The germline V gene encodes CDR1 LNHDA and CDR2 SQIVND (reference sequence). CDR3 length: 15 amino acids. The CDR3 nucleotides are TGTGCCAGTAGTATCTGGGCAGGGGGCGGTCAGCCCCAGCATTTT. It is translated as CASSIWAGGGQPQHF.

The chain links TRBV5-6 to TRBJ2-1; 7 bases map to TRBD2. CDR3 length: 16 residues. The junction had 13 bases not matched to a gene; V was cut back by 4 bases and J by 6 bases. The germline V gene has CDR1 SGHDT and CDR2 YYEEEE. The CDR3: CASSRGGAGTINEQFF. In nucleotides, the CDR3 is TGTGCCAGCAGCCGGGGTGGAGCAGGGACTATCAATGAGCAGTTCTTC.

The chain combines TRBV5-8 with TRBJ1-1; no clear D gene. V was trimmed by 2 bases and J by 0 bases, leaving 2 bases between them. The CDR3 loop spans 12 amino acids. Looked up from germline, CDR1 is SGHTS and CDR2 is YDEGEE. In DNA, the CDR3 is TGTGCCAGCAGCTTAATGAACACTGAAGCTTTCTTT. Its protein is CASSLMNTEAFF.

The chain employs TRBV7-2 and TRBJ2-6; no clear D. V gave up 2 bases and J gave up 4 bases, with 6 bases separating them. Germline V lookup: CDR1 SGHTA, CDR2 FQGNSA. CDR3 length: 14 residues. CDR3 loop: CASSLLVGANVLTF. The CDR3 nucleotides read TGTGCCAGCAGCTTACTGGTCGGGGCCAACGTCCTGACTTTC.

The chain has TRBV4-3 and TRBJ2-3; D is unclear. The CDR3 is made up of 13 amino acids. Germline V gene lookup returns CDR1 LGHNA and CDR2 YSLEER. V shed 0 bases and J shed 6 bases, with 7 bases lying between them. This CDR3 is CASSQETGDTQYF. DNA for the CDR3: TGCGCCAGCAGCCAAGAAACGGGTGATACGCAGTATTTT.

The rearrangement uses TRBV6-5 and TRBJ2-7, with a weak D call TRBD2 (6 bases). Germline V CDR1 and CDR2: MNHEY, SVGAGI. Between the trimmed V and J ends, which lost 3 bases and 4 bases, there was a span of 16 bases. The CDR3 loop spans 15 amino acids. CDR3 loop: CASSYREVVVYEQYF. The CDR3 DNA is TGTGCCAGCAGTTATAGGGAGGTGGTTGTTTACGAGCAGTACTTC.

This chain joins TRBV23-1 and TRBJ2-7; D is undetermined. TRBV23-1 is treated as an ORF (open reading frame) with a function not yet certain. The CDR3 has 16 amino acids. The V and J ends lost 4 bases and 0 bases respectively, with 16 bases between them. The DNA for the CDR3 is TGCGCCAGCAGTCCGCTAAGGACGCAAAGCTCCTACGAGCAGTACTTC. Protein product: CASSPLRTQSSYEQYF.

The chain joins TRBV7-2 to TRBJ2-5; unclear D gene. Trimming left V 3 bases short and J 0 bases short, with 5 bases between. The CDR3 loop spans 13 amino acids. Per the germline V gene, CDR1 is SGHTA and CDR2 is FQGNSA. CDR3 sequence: CASSFRYQETQYF. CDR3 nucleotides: TGTGCCAGCAGCTTCAGGTACCAAGAGACCCAGTACTTC.

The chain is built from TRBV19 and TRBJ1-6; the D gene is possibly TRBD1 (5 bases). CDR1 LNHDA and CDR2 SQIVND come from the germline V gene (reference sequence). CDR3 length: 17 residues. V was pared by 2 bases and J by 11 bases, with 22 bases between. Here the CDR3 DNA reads TGTGCCAGTAGTATAAATCCGGCGGCGGGTGCGGGGCCACCCCTCCACTTT. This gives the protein CASSINPAAGAGPPLHF.

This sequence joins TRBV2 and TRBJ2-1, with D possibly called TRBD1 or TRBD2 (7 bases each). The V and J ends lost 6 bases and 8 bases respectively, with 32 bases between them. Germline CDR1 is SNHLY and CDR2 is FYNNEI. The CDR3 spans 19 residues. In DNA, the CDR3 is TGTGCCAGCAGCGTAGGTGGCAGGGGGGGGAGTAGCGGTCGGCATGAGCAGTTCTTC. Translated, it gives CASSVGGRGGSSGRHEQFF.

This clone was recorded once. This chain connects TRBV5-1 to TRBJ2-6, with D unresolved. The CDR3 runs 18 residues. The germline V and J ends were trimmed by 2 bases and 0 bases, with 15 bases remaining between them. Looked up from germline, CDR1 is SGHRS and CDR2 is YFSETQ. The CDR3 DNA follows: TGCGCCAGCAGCTTCTACACGGTAAAGAGCTCTGGGGCCAACGTCCTGACTTTC. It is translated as CASSFYTVKSSGANVLTF.

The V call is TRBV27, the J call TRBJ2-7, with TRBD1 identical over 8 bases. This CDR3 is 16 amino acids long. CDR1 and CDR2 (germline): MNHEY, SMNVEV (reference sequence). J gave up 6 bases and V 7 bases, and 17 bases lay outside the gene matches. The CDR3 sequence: CASTFIGGQGYPEQYF. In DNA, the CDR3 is TGTGCCAGCACCTTTATAGGAGGACAGGGATATCCCGAGCAGTACTTC.

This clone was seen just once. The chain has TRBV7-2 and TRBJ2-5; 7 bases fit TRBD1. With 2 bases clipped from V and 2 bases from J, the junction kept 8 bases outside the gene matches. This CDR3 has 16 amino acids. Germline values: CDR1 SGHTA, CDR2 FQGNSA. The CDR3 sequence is CASSLWGMGQQETQYF. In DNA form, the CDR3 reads TGTGCCAGCAGCTTATGGGGGATGGGACAGCAAGAGACCCAGTACTTC.

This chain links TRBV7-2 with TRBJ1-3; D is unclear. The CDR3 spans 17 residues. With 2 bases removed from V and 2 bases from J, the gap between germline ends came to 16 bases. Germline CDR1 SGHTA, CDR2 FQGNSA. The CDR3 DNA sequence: TGTGCCAGCAGCTTATACCCAGGTTCTCTGGCTGGAAACACCATATATTTT. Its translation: CASSLYPGSLAGNTIYF.

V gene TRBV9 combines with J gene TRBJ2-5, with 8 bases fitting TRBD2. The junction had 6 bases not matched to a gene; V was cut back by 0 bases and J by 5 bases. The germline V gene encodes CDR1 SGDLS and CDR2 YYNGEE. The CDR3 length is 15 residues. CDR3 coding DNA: TGTGCCAGCAGCGTAGGGGTCAGCGGGAGTGAGACCCAGTACTTC. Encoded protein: CASSVGVSGSETQYF.

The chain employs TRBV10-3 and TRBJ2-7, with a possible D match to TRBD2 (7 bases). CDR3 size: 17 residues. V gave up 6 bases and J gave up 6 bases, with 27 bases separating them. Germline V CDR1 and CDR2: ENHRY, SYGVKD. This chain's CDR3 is CAIRPAGAPGGGFEQYF. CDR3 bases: TGTGCCATCAGACCTGCGGGGGCCCCGGGTGGGGGATTCGAGCAGTACTTC.

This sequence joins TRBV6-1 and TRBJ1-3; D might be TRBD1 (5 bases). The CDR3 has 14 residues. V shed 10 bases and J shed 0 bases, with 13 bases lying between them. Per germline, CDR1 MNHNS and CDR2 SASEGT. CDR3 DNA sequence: TGTGCCATCAAGATCGACAGCTCTGGAAACACCATATATTTT. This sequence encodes CAIKIDSSGNTIYF.

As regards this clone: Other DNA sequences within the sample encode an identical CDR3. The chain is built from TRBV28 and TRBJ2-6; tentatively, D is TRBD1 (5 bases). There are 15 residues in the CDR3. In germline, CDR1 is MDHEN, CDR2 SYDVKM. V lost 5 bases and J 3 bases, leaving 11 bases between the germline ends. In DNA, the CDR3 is TGTGCCAGCAGTCCGCAGGGTGGTGGGGCCAACGTCCTGACTTTC. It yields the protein CASSPQGGGANVLTF.

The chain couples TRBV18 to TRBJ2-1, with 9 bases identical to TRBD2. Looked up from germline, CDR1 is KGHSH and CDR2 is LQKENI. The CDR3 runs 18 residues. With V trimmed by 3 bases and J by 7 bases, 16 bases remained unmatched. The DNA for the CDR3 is TGTGCCAGCTCACCTTTCACCCAAGCGGGAGGCGAATTGAATGAGCAGTTCTTC. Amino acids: CASSPFTQAGGELNEQFF.